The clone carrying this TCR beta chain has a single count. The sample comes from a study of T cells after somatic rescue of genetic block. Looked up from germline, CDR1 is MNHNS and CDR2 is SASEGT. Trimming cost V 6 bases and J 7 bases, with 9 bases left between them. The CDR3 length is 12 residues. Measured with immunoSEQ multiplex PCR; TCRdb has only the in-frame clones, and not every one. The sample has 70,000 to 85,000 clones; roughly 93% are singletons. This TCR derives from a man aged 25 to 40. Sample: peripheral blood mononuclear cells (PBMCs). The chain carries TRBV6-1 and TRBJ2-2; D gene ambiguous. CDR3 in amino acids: CASRTLIGELFF. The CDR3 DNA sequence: TGTGCCAGCAGGACCCTTATCGGGGAGCTGTTTTTT.